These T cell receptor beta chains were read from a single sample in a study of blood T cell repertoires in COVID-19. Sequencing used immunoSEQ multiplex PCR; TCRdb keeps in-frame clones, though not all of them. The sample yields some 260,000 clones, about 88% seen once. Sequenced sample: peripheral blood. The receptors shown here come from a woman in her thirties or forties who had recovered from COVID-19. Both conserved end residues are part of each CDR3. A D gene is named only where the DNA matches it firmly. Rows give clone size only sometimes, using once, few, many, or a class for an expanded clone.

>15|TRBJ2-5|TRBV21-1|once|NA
CASSKALWRQETQYF
TGTGCCAGCAGCAAAGCGCTATGGCGGCAAGAGACCCAGTACTTC
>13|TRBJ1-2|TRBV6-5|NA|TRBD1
CASGQGGTYGYTF
TGTGCCAGCGGACAGGGGGGCACCTATGGCTACACCTTC
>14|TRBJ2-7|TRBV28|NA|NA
CASRGGGVPYEQYF
TGTGCCAGCCGAGGCGGGGGCGTACCGTACGAGCAGTACTTC
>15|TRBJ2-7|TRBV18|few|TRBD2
CASSPGGGPSYEQYF
TGTGCCAGCTCACCAGGGGGAGGGCCTTCCTACGAGCAGTACTTC
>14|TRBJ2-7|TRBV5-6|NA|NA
CASRYEDKGAEQYF
TGTGCCAGCAGATACGAGGATAAAGGGGCCGAGCAGTACTTC
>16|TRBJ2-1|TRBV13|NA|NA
CASSLVQGRAYNEQFF
TGTGCCAGCAGCCTCGTACAGGGTCGGGCCTACAATGAGCAGTTCTTC
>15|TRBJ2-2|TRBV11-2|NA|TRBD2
CASSARTSFPGELFF
TGTGCCAGCAGCGCAAGGACTAGCTTCCCCGGGGAGCTGTTTTTT
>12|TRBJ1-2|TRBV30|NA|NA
CAWREGNYGYTF
TGTGCCTGGAGGGAGGGCAACTATGGCTACACCTTC
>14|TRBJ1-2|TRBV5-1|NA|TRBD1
CASSRGTANYGYTF
TGCGCCAGCAGCCGGGGGACAGCCAACTATGGCTACACCTTC
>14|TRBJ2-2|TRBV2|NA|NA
CASSNQGTTGELFF
TGTGCCAGCAGCAACCAGGGTACCACCGGGGAGCTGTTTTTT
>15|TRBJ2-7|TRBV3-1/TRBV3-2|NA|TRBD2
CASRDLAGVSYEQYF
TGTGCCAGCAGGGATCTAGCGGGGGTTTCCTACGAGCAGTACTTC
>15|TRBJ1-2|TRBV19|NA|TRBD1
CASSPLGTENYGYTF
TGTGCCAGTAGTCCCCTCGGGACAGAGAACTATGGCTACACCTTC
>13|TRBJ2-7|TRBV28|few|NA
CASLGGTAYEQYF
TGTGCCAGCCTTGGCGGGACAGCCTACGAGCAGTACTTC
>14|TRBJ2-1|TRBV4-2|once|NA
CASSQARTRPDQFF
TGTGCCAGCAGCCAGGCAAGGACACGGCCTGACCAGTTCTTC
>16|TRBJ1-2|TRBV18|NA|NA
CASSPRSLGGNYGYTF
TGTGCCAGCTCACCACGTAGTCTGGGGGGAAACTATGGCTACACCTTC
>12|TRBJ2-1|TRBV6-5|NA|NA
CASSGGYNEQFF
TGTGCCAGCAGCGGGGGCTACAATGAGCAGTTCTTC
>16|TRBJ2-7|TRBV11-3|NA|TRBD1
CASSTRTGTGMYEQYF
TGTGCCAGCAGCACAAGGACCGGGACAGGGATGTACGAGCAGTACTTC